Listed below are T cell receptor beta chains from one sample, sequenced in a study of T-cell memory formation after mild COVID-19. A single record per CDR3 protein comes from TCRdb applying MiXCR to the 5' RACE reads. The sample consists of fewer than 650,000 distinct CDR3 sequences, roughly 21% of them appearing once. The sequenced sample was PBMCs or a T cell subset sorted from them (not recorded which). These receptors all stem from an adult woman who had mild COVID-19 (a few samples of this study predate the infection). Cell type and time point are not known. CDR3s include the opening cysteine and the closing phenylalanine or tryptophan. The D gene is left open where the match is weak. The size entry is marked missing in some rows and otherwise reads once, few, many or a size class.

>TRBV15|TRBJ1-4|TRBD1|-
TGTGCCACCAGCAGAGATCATCGGGACAGGGAGAGTCTCGGATTTTTT
CATSRDHRDRESLGFF
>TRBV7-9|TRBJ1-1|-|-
TGTGCCTATCAGGACGGCATTGAAGCTTTCTTT
CAYQDGIEAFF
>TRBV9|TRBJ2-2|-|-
TGTGCCAGCAGCGTAGAAGTGCCCGGGGAGCTGTTTTTT
CASSVEVPGELFF
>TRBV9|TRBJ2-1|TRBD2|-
TGTGCCAGCAGCGTAGCAGGCGGGGGCTCCTACAATGAGCAGTTCTTC
CASSVAGGGSYNEQFF
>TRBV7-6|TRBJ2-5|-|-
TGTGCCAGCAGCTTAGGGGTGGAGCGACAGACTGAGACCCAGTACTTC
CASSLGVERQTETQYF
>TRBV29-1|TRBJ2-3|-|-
TGCAGCGTTGAAGATCGGAGGAGGGGGCCAGATACGCAGTATTTT
CSVEDRRRGPDTQYF
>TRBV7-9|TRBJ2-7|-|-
TGTGCCAGCAGCTTAGCGTTTCTGGACAACGCGTACGAGCAGTACTTC
CASSLAFLDNAYEQYF
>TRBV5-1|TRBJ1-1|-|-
TGCGCCAGCAGCTTGAGGGAAGGGGAAGCTTTCTTT
CASSLREGEAFF
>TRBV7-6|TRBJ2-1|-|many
TGTGCCAGCAGCTTAAGAGAAGGGGCAGCCTACAATGAGCAGTTCTTC
CASSLREGAAYNEQFF
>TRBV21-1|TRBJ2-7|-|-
TGTGCCAGCAGACAGGGGGCTCGTGGCGAGCAGTACTTC
CASRQGARGEQYF
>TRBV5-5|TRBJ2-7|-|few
TGTGCCAGCAGCTCTCTAGGAAGTCCCTACGAGCAGTACTTC
CASSSLGSPYEQYF
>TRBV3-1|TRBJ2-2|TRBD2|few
TGTGCCAGCAGCCTAGGACTAGCGGGGGACACGAACACCGGGGAGCTGTTTTTT
CASSLGLAGDTNTGELFF
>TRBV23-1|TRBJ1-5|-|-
TGCGCCAGCAATTGGCCCACTCGCGGGTCCGCTTATAGCAATCAGCCCCAGCATTTT
CASNWPTRGSAYSNQPQHF
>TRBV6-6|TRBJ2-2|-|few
TGTGCCAGCAGTTACGGGGGCAGTCCGGGGGGCACCGGGGAGCTGTTTTTT
CASSYGGSPGGTGELFF
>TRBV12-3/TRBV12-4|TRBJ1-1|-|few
TGTGCCAGCGGATCCCAACCGGGGGGAGCTTTCTTT
CASGSQPGGAFF
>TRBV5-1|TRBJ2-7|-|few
TGCGCCAGCAGCTTGGAAGGGGCGGCGGGGATAGACTACGAGCAGTACTTC
CASSLEGAAGIDYEQYF
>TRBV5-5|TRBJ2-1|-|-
TGTGCCAGCAGGCGGGACCCCTCGGCCGTGCAGTTCTTC
CASRRDPSAVQFF
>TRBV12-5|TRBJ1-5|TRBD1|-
TGTGCTAGTGGTCGACAGGGGTCAAGCAATCAGCCCCAGCATTTT
CASGRQGSSNQPQHF
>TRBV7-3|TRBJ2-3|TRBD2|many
TGTGCCAGCAGCTTAGGGGGCGCGGGACTAGCGGGAGCAGATACGCAGTATTTT
CASSLGGAGLAGADTQYF
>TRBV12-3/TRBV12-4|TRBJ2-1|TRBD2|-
TGTGCCAGCAGTTGGGAGGGTGTGCCCTACAATGAGCAGTTCTTC
CASSWEGVPYNEQFF
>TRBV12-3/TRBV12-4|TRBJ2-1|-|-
TGTGCCAGCACCCCTACTAGTCAGGGTGAGCAGTTCTTC
CASTPTSQGEQFF
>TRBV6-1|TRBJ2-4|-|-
TGTGCCAGCAGTGTGACAGTCTCTTTAGCCAAAAACATTCAGTACTTC
CASSVTVSLAKNIQYF
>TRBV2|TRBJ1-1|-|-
TGTGCCAGCAGTGAGGTCGGTGCTGAAGCTTTCTTT
CASSEVGAEAFF
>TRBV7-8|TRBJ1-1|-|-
TGTGCCAGCAGCTCCGTTAATACCATGGTTGGCGTCACTGAAGCTTTCTTT
CASSSVNTMVGVTEAFF
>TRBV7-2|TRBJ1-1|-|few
TGTGCCAGCAGCCGGCTCGTCACTGAAGCTTTCTTT
CASSRLVTEAFF
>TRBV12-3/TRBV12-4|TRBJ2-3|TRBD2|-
TGTGCCAGCAGTCGGACTAGCGGGGGATACACAGATACGCAGTATTTT
CASSRTSGGYTDTQYF
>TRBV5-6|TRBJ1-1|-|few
TGTGCCAGCAGCTGGGACGGTGAAGCTTTCTTT
CASSWDGEAFF
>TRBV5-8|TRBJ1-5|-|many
TGTGCCAGCAGCTTGAAAGGCTCCTTACAGCCCCAGCATTTT
CASSLKGSLQPQHF
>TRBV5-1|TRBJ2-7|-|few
TGCGCCAGCAGGAGAGTAGGGGGAAGAGGCGAGCAGTACTTC
CASRRVGGRGEQYF
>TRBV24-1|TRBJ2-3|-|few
TGTGCCACCATGGAGGGGTCGGAAGATACGCAGTATTTT
CATMEGSEDTQYF
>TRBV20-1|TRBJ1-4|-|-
TGCAGTGCTAGAGAGGAGTCCGGAGCAACTAATGAAAAACTGTTTTTT
CSAREESGATNEKLFF
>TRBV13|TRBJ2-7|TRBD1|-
TGTGCCAGCAGCTTAGGGGTTAGGACAGGGGCCTACGAGCAGTACTTC
CASSLGVRTGAYEQYF
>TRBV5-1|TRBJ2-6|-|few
TGCGCCAGCAGCCTCACCGGAGGGGGCCTTCCCTTCTCTGGGGCCAACGTCCTGACTTTC
CASSLTGGGLPFSGANVLTF
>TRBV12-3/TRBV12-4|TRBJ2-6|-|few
TGTGCCAGCAGTCTTCGGGGAACTGGGGCCAACGTCCTGACTTTC
CASSLRGTGANVLTF
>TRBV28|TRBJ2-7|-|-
TGTGCCAGCAGCTCTCCCCCGACCCGGCCCCACTACGAGCAGTACTTC
CASSSPPTRPHYEQYF
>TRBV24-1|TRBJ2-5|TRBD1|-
TGTGCCACCAGTGATTTCGGACAGGCGACTCTTCAAGAGACCCAGTACTTC
CATSDFGQATLQETQYF
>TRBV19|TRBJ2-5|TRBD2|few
TGTGCCAGTAGTCTGGGACTAGCGGCCTCTCAAGAGACCCAGTACTTC
CASSLGLAASQETQYF